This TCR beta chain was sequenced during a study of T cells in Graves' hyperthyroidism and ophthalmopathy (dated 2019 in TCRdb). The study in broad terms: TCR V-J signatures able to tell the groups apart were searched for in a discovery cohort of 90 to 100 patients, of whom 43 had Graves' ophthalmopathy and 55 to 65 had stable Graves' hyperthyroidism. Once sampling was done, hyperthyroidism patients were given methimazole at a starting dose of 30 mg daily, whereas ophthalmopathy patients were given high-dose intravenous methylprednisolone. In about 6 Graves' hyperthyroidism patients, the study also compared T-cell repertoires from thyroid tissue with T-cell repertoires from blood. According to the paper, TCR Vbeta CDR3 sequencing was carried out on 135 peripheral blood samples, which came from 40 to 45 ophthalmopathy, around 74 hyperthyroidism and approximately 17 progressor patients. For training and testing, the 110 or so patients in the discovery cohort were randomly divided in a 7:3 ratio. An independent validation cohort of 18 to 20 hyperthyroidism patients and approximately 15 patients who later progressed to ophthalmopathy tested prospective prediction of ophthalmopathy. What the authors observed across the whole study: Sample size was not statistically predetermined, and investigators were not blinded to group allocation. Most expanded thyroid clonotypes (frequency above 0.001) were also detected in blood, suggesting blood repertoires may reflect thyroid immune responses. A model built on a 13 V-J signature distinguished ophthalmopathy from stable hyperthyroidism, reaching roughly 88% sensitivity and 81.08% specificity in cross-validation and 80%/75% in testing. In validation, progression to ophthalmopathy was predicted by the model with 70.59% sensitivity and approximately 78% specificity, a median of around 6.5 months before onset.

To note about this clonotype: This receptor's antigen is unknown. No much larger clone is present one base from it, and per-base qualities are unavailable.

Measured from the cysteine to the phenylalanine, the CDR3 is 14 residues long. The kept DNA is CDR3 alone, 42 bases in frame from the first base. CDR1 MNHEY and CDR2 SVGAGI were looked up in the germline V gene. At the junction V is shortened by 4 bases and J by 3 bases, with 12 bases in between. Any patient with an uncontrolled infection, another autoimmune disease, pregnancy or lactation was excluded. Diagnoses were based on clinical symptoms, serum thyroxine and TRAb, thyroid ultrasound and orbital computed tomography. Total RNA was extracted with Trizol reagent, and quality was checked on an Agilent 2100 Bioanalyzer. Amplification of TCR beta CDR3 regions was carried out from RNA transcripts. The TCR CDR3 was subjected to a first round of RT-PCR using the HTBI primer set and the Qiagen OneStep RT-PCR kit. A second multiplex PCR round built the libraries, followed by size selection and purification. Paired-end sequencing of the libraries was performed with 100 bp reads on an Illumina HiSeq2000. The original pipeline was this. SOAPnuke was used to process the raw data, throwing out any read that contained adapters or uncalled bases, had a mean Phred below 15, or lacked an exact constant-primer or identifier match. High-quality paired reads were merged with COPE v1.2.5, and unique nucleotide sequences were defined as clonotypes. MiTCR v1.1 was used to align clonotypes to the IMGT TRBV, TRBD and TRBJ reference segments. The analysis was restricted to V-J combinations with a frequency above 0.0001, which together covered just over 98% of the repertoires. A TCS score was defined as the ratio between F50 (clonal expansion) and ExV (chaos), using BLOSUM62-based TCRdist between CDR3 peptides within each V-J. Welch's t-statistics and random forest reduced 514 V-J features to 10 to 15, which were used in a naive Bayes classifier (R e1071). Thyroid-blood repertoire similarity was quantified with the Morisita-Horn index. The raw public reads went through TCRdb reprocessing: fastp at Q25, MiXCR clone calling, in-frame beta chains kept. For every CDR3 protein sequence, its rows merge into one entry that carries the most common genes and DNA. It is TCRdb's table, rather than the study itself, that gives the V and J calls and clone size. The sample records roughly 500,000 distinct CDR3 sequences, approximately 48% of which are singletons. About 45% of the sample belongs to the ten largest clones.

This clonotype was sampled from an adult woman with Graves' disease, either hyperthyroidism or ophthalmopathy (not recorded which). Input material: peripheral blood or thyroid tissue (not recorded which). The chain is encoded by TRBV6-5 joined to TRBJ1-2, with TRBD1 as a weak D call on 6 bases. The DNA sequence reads TGTGCCAGCAGTTCGACCGGGACACACTATGGCTACACCTTC. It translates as CASSSTGTHYGYTF.